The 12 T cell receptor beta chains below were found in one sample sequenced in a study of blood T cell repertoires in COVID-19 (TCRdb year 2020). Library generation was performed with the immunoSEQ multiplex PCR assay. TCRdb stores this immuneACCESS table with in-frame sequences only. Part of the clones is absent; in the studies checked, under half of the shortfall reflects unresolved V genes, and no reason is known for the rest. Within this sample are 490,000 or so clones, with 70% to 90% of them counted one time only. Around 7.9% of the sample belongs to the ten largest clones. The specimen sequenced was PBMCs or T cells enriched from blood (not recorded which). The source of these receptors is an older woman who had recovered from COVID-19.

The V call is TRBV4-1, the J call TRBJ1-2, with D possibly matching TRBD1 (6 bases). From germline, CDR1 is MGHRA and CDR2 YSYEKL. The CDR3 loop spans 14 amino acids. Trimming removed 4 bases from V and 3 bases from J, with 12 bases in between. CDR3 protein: CASSPPRGDYGYTF. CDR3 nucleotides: TGCGCCAGCAGCCCCCCCAGGGGAGACTATGGCTACACCTTC.

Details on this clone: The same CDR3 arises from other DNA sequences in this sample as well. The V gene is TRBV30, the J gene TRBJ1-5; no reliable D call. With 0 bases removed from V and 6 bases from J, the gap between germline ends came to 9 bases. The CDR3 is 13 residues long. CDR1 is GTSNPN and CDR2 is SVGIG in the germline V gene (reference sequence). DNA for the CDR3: TGTGCCTGGAGTGTCGGGCGGGGTCAGCCCCAGCATTTT. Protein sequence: CAWSVGRGQPQHF.

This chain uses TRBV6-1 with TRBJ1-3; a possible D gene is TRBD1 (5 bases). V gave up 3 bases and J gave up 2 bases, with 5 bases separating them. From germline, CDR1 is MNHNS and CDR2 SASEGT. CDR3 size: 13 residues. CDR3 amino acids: CASSEGPGNTIYF. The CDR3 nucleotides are TGTGCCAGCAGTGAGGGGCCTGGAAACACCATATATTTT.

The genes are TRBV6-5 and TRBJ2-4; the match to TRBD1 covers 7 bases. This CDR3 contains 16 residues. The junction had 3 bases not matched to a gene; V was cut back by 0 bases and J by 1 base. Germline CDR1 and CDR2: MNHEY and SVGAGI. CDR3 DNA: TGTGCCAGCAGTTACTCCCTACAGGGGGCCAAAAACATTCAGTACTTC. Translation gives CASSYSLQGAKNIQYF.

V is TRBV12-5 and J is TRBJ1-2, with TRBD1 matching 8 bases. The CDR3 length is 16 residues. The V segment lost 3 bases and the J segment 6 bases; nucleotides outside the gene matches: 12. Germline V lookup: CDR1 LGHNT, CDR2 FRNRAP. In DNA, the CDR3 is TGTGCTAGTGGTTTTCAAATCAGGGGGCTCTGGGATGGCTACACCTTC. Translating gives CASGFQIRGLWDGYTF.

The CDR3: CASSPRAGEGYTF. The CDR3 bases are TGTGCCAGCTCACCGCGGGCAGGGGAAGGCTACACCTTC. The V and J genes are TRBV18 and TRBJ1-2, with D maybe TRBD1 (6 bases). Germline V lookup: CDR1 KGHSH, CDR2 LQKENI. The ends were cut back, 3 bases at V and 8 bases at J, with 13 bases in the middle. CDR3 length equals 13 residues.

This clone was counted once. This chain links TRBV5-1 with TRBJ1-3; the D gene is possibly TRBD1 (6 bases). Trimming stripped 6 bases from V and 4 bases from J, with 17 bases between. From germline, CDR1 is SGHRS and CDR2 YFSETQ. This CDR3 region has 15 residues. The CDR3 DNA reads TGCGCCAGCACAACCACCGGGACATACGGAAACACCATATATTTT. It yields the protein CASTTTGTYGNTIYF. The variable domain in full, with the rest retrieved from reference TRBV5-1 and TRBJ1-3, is KAGVTQTPRYLIKTRGQQVTLSCSPISGHRSVSWYQQTPGQGLQFLFEYFSETQRNKGNFPGRFSGRQFSNSRSEMNVSTLELGDSALYLCASTTTGTYGNTIYFGEGSWLTVV.

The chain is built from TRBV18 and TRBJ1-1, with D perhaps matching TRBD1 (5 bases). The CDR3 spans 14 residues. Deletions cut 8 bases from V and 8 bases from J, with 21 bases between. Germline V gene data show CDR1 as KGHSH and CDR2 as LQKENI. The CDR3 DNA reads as TGTGCCAGCCAGGAAACAGGAAAATCTCTGGAAGCTTTCTTT. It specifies CASQETGKSLEAFF.

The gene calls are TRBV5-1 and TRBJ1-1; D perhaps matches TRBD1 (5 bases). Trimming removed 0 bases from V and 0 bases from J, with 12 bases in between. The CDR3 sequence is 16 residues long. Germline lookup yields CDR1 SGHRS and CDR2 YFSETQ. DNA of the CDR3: TGCGCCAGCAGCTTGGTAGGGGCAGTCATGAACACTGAAGCTTTCTTT. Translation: CASSLVGAVMNTEAFF.

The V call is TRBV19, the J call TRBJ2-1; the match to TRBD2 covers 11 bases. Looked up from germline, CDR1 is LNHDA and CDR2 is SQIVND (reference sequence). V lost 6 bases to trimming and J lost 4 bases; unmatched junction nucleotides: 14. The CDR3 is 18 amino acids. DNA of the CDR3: TGTGCCAGTAGCCCCACCCTCCGACTAGCGGGGCGGTACAATGAGCAGTTCTTC. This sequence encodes CASSPTLRLAGRYNEQFF.

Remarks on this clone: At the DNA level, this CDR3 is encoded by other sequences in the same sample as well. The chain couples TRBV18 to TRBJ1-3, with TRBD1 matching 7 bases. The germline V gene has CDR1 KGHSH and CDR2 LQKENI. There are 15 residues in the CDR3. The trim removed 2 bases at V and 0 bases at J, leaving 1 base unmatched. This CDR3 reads CASSPAGGSGNTIYF. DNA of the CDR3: TGTGCCAGCTCACCAGCAGGGGGCTCTGGAAACACCATATATTTT.

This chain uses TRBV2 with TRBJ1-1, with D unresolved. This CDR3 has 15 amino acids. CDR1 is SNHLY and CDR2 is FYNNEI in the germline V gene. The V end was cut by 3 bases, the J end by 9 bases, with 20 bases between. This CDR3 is CASSDFDGLRSKAFF. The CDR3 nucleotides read TGTGCCAGCAGTGACTTCGACGGTCTGCGGAGCAAAGCTTTCTTT. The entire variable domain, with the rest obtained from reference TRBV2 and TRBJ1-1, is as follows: EPEVTQTPSHQVTQMGQEVILRCVPISNHLYFYWYRQILGQKVEFLVSFYNNEISEKSEIFDDQFSVERPDGSNFTLKIRSTKLEDSAMYFCASSDFDGLRSKAFFGQGTRLTVV.